One sample yielded the 12 T cell receptor beta chains listed below, sequenced in a study of cytomegalovirus exposure and HLA in healthy donors. Only in-frame clones appear in the TCRdb table, and some are missing; sequencing was by immunoSEQ multiplex PCR. The data contain 80,000 to 100,000 clones, roughly nine tenths of them singletons. The sequencing sample was made of PBMCs. These receptors were taken from a man between 18 and 29 years old in good health and CMV-seropositive.

The chain carries TRBV5-4 and TRBJ2-5; no firm D call. Germline V gene data show CDR1 as SGHNT and CDR2 as YYREEE (reference sequence). V was clipped by 2 bases and J by 5 bases, with 4 bases between them. This CDR3 region has 11 residues. CDR3 nucleotides: TGTGCCAGCAGCTTCTCGGAGACCCAGTACTTC. This sequence encodes CASSFSETQYF. Based on the CDR3 plus reference TRBV5-4 and TRBJ2-5, the full variable domain is ETGVTQSPTHLIKTRGQQVTLRCSSQSGHNTVSWYQQALGQGPQFIFQYYREEENGRGNFPPRFSGLQFPNYSSELNVNALELDDSALYLCASSFSETQYFGPGTRLLVL.

The chain recombines TRBV28 with TRBJ1-1; D remains ambiguous. V gave up 1 base and J gave up 4 bases, with 16 bases separating them. Germline assignment: CDR1 MDHEN and CDR2 SYDVKM. CDR3 size: 16 residues. The CDR3 sequence is CASSLLGRGLRTEAFF. CDR3 DNA: TGTGCCAGCAGTTTATTAGGTCGGGGTCTGCGCACTGAAGCTTTCTTT.

The rearrangement joins TRBV9 to TRBJ2-7; 8 bases agree with TRBD2. The length of the CDR3 is 17 residues. CDR1 and CDR2 (germline): SGDLS, YYNGEE. Trimming at V came to 4 bases and at J to 0 bases, leaving 12 bases not matched to a gene. The CDR3 region has the DNA TGTGCCAGCAGCTCCCGAGGCGGACTAGCAGACTCCTACGAGCAGTACTTC. Residues: CASSSRGGLADSYEQYF.

The rearrangement links TRBV7-2 to TRBJ1-1; possible D gene TRBD1, 5 bases. The CDR3 extends over 14 amino acids. In germline, CDR1 is SGHTA, CDR2 FQGNSA. The V end lost 8 bases, the J end lost 1 base, and 14 bases lay between the germline ends. CDR3 nucleotide sequence: TGTGCCAGCGGATTGGGACTTAAGAACACTGAAGCTTTCTTT. Protein product: CASGLGLKNTEAFF.

In this sample, this clone turned up once. The V and J genes are TRBV25-1 and TRBJ2-3, with D hard to call. Per germline, CDR1 MGHDK and CDR2 SYGVNS. This CDR3 is 13 amino acids long. Between the trimmed V and J ends, which lost 2 bases and 4 bases, there was a span of 7 bases. CDR3 protein: CASSEMGADTQYF. The DNA of the CDR3 is TGTGCCAGCAGTGAAATGGGCGCAGATACGCAGTATTTT.

This chain connects TRBV6-5 to TRBJ2-1, with D possibly being TRBD1 (5 bases). CDR1 is MNHEY and CDR2 is SVGAGI in the germline V gene. This CDR3 has 15 residues. Trimming shortened V by 6 bases and J by 0 bases, and 12 bases separated the two germline ends. The CDR3 reads CASSRQISSYNEQFF. DNA for the CDR3: TGTGCCAGCAGCCGACAGATAAGCTCCTACAATGAGCAGTTCTTC.

The rearrangement uses TRBV13 and TRBJ2-2, with TRBD2 identical over 7 bases. Germline trimming cut 0 bases from V and 4 bases from J; bases unmatched to any gene: 8. The CDR3 covers 17 residues. The germline CDR1 and CDR2 sequences are PRHDT and FYEKMQ (reference sequence). The CDR3 region has the DNA TGTGCCAGCAGCTTAGGACCTAGCGGTACTACCACCGGGGAGCTGTTTTTT. Translation gives CASSLGPSGTTTGELFF.

The chain employs TRBV9 and TRBJ2-1, with TRBD2 matching 8 bases. CDR1 SGDLS and CDR2 YYNGEE come from the germline V gene. Losses at the gene ends were 4 bases for V and 5 bases for J; bases not matched to a gene: 5. The length of the CDR3 is 14 residues. CDR3 loop: CASSRREDHNEQFF. The CDR3 DNA reads as TGTGCCAGCAGCCGGCGGGAGGACCACAATGAGCAGTTCTTC.

The V and J genes are TRBV6-5 and TRBJ2-3, with D perhaps matching TRBD2 (6 bases). This CDR3 region has 15 residues. Trimming shortened V by 0 bases and J by 0 bases, and 7 bases separated the two germline ends. Germline loops: CDR1 MNHEY, CDR2 SVGAGI. The CDR3 coding sequence is TGTGCCAGCAGTTACTCGCTAGCGAGCACAGATACGCAGTATTTT. Translated: CASSYSLASTDTQYF.

The chain uses TRBV7-6 and TRBJ2-7; weak D call: TRBD2 (6 bases). CDR1 is SGHVS and CDR2 is FNYEAQ in the germline V gene. The ends were cut back, 3 bases at V and 0 bases at J, with 12 bases in the middle. This CDR3 is built from 15 residues. The CDR3 nucleotides read TGTGCCAGCAGCTTCGGGACTGGGGACTCCTACGAGCAGTACTTC. As protein: CASSFGTGDSYEQYF.

V usage is TRBV4-1 and J usage is TRBJ2-2, with TRBD1 matching 7 bases. Germline lookup yields CDR1 MGHRA and CDR2 YSYEKL. This CDR3 region has 16 residues. V dropped 5 bases and J dropped 1; count of bases not matched to a gene: 7. The CDR3 DNA sequence: TGCGCCAGCAGCAAATCAAGGACAGGGAACACCGGGGAGCTGTTTTTT. Amino acids: CASSKSRTGNTGELFF.

The chain joins TRBV19 to TRBJ2-3; 10 bases line up with TRBD1. Germline trimming cut 8 bases from V and 4 bases from J; bases unmatched to any gene: 3. Germline V gives CDR1 LNHDA, CDR2 SQIVND (reference sequence). CDR3 size: 13 residues. In nucleotides, the CDR3 is TGTGCCAGTGATGGACAGGGGGCAGATACGCAGTATTTT. It specifies CASDGQGADTQYF.